These 24 T cell receptor beta chains originate from one sample sequenced in a study of cytomegalovirus exposure and HLA in healthy donors. Amplification used 60 Vbeta primers and 13 Jbeta primers. The repertoire was sequenced with immunoSEQ multiplex PCR; TCRdb's copy has only in-frame clones and lacks some. In the table there are over 150,000 clones, approximately 78% of which are singletons. Sequencing input: PBMCs. These TCRs come from a girl aged 2-10 years in good health and CMV-seropositive.

This chain joins TRBV15 and TRBJ2-5, with D perhaps TRBD2 (6 bases). CDR3 length: 15 residues. The V end was cut by 0 bases, the J end by 4 bases, with 12 bases between. Germline lookup yields CDR1 LNHNV and CDR2 YYDKDF (reference sequence). The CDR3 nucleotides read TGTGCCACCAGCAGAGACGGGCAGGGAGGAGAGACCCAGTACTTC. The encoded protein is CATSRDGQGGETQYF. Full variable domain (remainder filled in from reference TRBV15 and TRBJ2-5): DAMVIQNPRYQVTQFGKPVTLSCSQTLNHNVMYWYQQKSSQAPKLLFHYYDKDFNNEADTPDNFQSRRPNTSFCFLDIRSPGLGDTAMYLCATSRDGQGGETQYFGPGTRLLVL.

V usage is TRBV19 and J usage is TRBJ1-4; 7 bases match TRBD1. Germline V gene sequence: CDR1 LNHDA, CDR2 SQIVND (reference sequence). V lost 9 bases and J lost 0; bases outside the gene matches: 10. This CDR3 region has 16 residues. The CDR3: CASVGGTGATNEKLFF. CDR3 sequence (DNA): TGTGCCAGCGTGGGTGGTACAGGGGCAACTAATGAAAAACTGTTTTTT.

The chain is built from TRBV2 and TRBJ2-7; 13 bases align to TRBD2. CDR1 and CDR2 from the germline V gene are SNHLY and FYNNEI. CDR3 length equals 15 residues. The J segment lost 6 bases and the V segment lost 4 bases, leaving 6 bases of the junction unmatched. CDR3 DNA: TGTGCCAGCAGTGCACTAGCGGGAGGGGAGGCCGAGCAGTACTTC. Its translation is CASSALAGGEAEQYF.

The chain employs TRBV5-4 and TRBJ2-5, with D hard to call. The CDR3 contains 16 residues. Germline V gene lookup returns CDR1 SGHNT and CDR2 YYREEE (reference sequence). The ends were cut back, 0 bases at V and 2 bases at J, with 14 bases in the middle. Written as DNA, the CDR3 is TGTGCCAGCAGCTTGGGGCCCGGGTACAAACAAGAGACCCAGTACTTC. Its protein product is CASSLGPGYKQETQYF. Combining the CDR3 with reference TRBV5-4 and TRBJ2-5 gives the whole variable domain ETGVTQSPTHLIKTRGQQVTLRCSSQSGHNTVSWYQQALGQGPQFIFQYYREEENGRGNFPPRFSGLQFPNYSSELNVNALELDDSALYLCASSLGPGYKQETQYFGPGTRLLVL.

The rearrangement uses TRBV6-6 and TRBJ2-7; 9 positions match TRBD1. Per germline, CDR1 MNHNY and CDR2 SVGAGI (reference sequence). V was clipped by 6 bases and J by 3 bases; unmatched bases: 3. The length of the CDR3 is 13 residues. CDR3 DNA: TGTGCCAGCAGACCGGGACAGGGCTACGAGCAGTACTTC. It is translated as CASRPGQGYEQYF.

DNA for the CDR3: TGTGCCAGCAGCCCAACAGGGGGACCTTCCAATGAGCAGTTCTTC. It encodes CASSPTGGPSNEQFF. V usage is TRBV28 and J usage is TRBJ2-1, with 8 bases that match TRBD1. Losses at the gene ends were 6 bases for V and 6 bases for J; bases not matched to a gene: 10. CDR1 and CDR2 (germline): MDHEN, SYDVKM. The CDR3 covers 15 residues.

The CDR3 region is CATSRESGSFIQYF. DNA of the CDR3: TGTGCCACCAGCAGAGAATCCGGGAGTTTCATTCAGTACTTC. The V and J genes are TRBV15 and TRBJ2-4, with a weak D call TRBD2 (6 bases). The CDR3 extends over 14 amino acids. Per the germline V gene, CDR1 is LNHNV and CDR2 is YYDKDF (reference sequence). V was shortened by 0 bases and J by 9 bases, with 12 bases between the two germline ends.

The chain's CDR3 is CATSRERPAEGSYEQYF. DNA of the CDR3: TGTGCCACCAGCAGAGAAAGGCCTGCGGAGGGCTCCTACGAGCAGTACTTC. This chain uses TRBV15 with TRBJ2-7; TRBD2 might be the D (6 bases). CDR3 length: 17 residues. Looked up from germline, CDR1 is LNHNV and CDR2 is YYDKDF (reference sequence). Trimming took off 0 bases at V and 0 bases at J, with 15 bases between the two ends.

Only a few counts were recorded for this clone. Other DNA sequences in this specimen translate into the identical CDR3. Here the CDR3 reads CSAREAEQYF. In DNA, the CDR3 is TGCAGTGCTAGAGAAGCCGAGCAGTACTTC. The chain is built from TRBV20-1 and TRBJ2-7, with no clear D. V was pared by 0 bases and J by 6 bases, with 3 bases between. Germline V gene sequence: CDR1 DFQATT, CDR2 SNEGSKA (reference sequence). The CDR3 spans 10 residues.

A note on this clone: The junction differs from germline at one of its ends, possibly a read error. V is TRBV30 and J is TRBJ2-5; maybe TRBD2 (7 bases). The CDR3 covers 15 residues. CDR1 is GTSNPN and CDR2 is SVGIG in the germline V gene (reference sequence). CDR3 nucleotide sequence: TGTGCCTGGACTAGCGGACAGTACTCCCAAGAGACGCAGTACTTC. This gives the protein CAWTSGQYSQETQYF.

The chain employs TRBV6-5 and TRBJ2-1; D unclear. Trimming left V 5 bases short and J 0 bases short, with 11 bases between. Germline CDR1 reads MNHEY; CDR2 reads SVGAGI. CDR3 length equals 15 residues. The CDR3 sequence: CASSGDWSSYNEQFF. The CDR3 region has the DNA TGTGCCAGCAGTGGCGATTGGAGCTCCTACAATGAGCAGTTCTTC.

The genes are TRBV5-1 and TRBJ2-3; 8 bases fit TRBD2. The CDR3 has 14 residues. J was trimmed by 4 bases and V by 0 bases; bases with no gene match: 1. Per the germline V gene, CDR1 is SGHRS and CDR2 is YFSETQ. CDR3 sequence reads: CASSLAGGADTQYF. In nucleotides, the CDR3 is TGCGCCAGCAGCTTGGCCGGGGGGGCAGATACGCAGTATTTT. Variable domain in full (rest from reference TRBV5-1 and TRBJ2-3): KAGVTQTPRYLIKTRGQQVTLSCSPISGHRSVSWYQQTPGQGLQFLFEYFSETQRNKGNFPGRFSGRQFSNSRSEMNVSTLELGDSALYLCASSLAGGADTQYFGPGTRLTVL.

The chain has TRBV7-9 and TRBJ2-5, with 9 bases fitting TRBD1. There are 14 residues in the CDR3. Trimming cost V 6 bases and J 5 bases; bases outside gene matches: 7. The germline V gene has CDR1 SEHNR and CDR2 FQNEAQ (reference sequence). The CDR3 DNA sequence: TGTGCCAGCAGTTCAACAGGGGGCAGGGAGACCCAGTACTTC. Residues: CASSSTGGRETQYF.

The V call is TRBV6-5, the J call TRBJ2-7; possibly TRBD2 for D (6 bases). Trimming pared 2 bases from V and 7 bases from J, leaving 9 bases between. CDR1 MNHEY and CDR2 SVGAGI come from the germline V gene. The CDR3 is made up of 12 amino acids. Written as DNA, the CDR3 is TGTGCCAGCAGTTACGCTGCGGGGGAGCAGTACTTC. Protein sequence: CASSYAAGEQYF.

The chain couples TRBV30 to TRBJ2-5; D ambiguous. The V gene's germline CDR1 is GTSNPN and CDR2 SVGIG (reference sequence). CDR3 length: 12 residues. Between the trimmed V and J ends, which lost 3 bases and 2 bases, there was a span of 7 bases. In DNA, the CDR3 is TGTGCCTGGAGGGTTACTCAAGAGACCCAGTACTTC. Its translation: CAWRVTQETQYF.

J is TRBJ2-7 and V is TRBV30, with D possibly being TRBD2 (5 bases). The CDR3 loop spans 10 amino acids. Between the trimmed V and J ends, which lost 7 bases and 3 bases, there was a span of 7 bases. Germline values: CDR1 GTSNPN, CDR2 SVGIG (reference sequence). Written as DNA, the CDR3 is TGTGCCTCGGGGAACTACGAGCAGTACTTC. Its translation is CASGNYEQYF.

The chain couples TRBV27 to TRBJ2-3; 8 bases fit TRBD2. V lost 3 bases and J lost 1; bases outside the gene matches: 0. The CDR3 loop spans 14 amino acids. CDR1 is MNHEY, CDR2 SMNVEV, per germline (reference sequence). CDR3: CASSLTSGTDTQYF. The CDR3 DNA reads TGTGCCAGCAGTTTGACTAGCGGCACAGATACGCAGTATTTT.

This chain uses TRBV7-9 with TRBJ2-2; TRBD1 agrees at 10 bases. The germline V gene has CDR1 SEHNR and CDR2 FQNEAQ (reference sequence). The J segment lost 3 bases and the V segment lost 5 bases, leaving 6 bases of the junction unmatched. The CDR3 totals 16 residues. The CDR3 spells CASSLRGTGDTGELFF. As DNA, the CDR3 is TGTGCCAGCAGCCTTCGGGGGACAGGGGACACCGGGGAGCTGTTTTTT.

The chain couples TRBV9 to TRBJ2-1, with 12 positions matching TRBD2. From germline, CDR1 is SGDLS and CDR2 YYNGEE. V lost 1 base and J lost 7; bases outside the gene matches: 12. This CDR3 comprises 18 residues. The CDR3 reads CASSVSIKGLAGTNEQFF. CDR3 sequence (DNA): TGTGCCAGCAGCGTATCGATAAAAGGACTAGCGGGGACAAATGAGCAGTTCTTC.

The gene calls are TRBV4-2 and TRBJ1-1; D might be TRBD1 (6 bases). The CDR3 totals 15 residues. The V gene lost 0 bases and the J gene lost 5 bases, with 13 bases spanning the gap. Per germline, CDR1 LGHNA and CDR2 YNFKEQ. The CDR3 sequence: CASSQDSRGRTEAFF. DNA for the CDR3: TGTGCCAGCAGCCAAGATAGCAGGGGCCGTACTGAAGCTTTCTTT.

This clone showed up just a few times. The J gene is TRBJ1-4, the V gene TRBV28, with TRBD1 identical over 10 bases. The V segment lost 2 bases and the J segment 8 bases; nucleotides outside the gene matches: 11. From germline, CDR1 is MDHEN and CDR2 SYDVKM. The CDR3 extends over 17 amino acids. For the CDR3, the DNA is TGTGCCAGCAGTTTAATGACAGGGGGCGGCTCTCAGGAAAAACTGTTTTTT. Its translation is CASSLMTGGGSQEKLFF.

A single count supports this clone. The V and J genes are TRBV9 and TRBJ2-3, with D maybe TRBD1 (9 bases). CDR1 and CDR2 from the germline V gene are SGDLS and YYNGEE. The CDR3 totals 18 residues. Trimming stripped 3 bases from V and 2 bases from J, with 22 bases between. Written as DNA, the CDR3 is TGTGCCAGCAGCGCGGCAAACAGGGGGCGGGGGGACACAGATACGCAGTATTTT. It specifies CASSAANRGRGDTDTQYF.

V gene TRBV6-5 combines with J gene TRBJ2-5; TRBD2 might be the D (5 bases). With 0 bases removed from V and 5 bases from J, the gap between germline ends came to 7 bases. In germline, CDR1 is MNHEY, CDR2 SVGAGI. There are 13 residues in the CDR3. Here the CDR3 DNA reads TGTGCCAGCAGTTACTCGGGAGTCGAGACCCAGTACTTC. Translating it yields CASSYSGVETQYF.

The rearrangement links TRBV5-1 to TRBJ1-5; possible D gene TRBD1, 5 bases. Germline lookup yields CDR1 SGHRS and CDR2 YFSETQ. Trimming cost V 0 bases and J 2 bases, with 6 bases left between them. The CDR3 is 14 residues long. As DNA, the CDR3 is TGCGCCAGCAGCTTGGAACAGGGCAATCAGCCCCAGCATTTT. Amino acid sequence: CASSLEQGNQPQHF.